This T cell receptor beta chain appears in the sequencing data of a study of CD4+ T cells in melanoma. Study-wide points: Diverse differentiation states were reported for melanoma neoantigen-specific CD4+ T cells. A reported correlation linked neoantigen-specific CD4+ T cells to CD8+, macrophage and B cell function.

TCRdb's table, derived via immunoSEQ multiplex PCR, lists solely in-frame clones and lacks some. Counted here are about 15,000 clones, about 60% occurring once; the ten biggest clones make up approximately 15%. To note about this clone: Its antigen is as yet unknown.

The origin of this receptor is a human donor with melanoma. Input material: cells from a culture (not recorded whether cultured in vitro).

The CDR3 is CASSGGVAGASYEQYF. CDR3 bases: TGCGCCAGCTCGGGAGGAGTAGCGGGGGCATCCTACGAGCAGTACTTC. The genes are TRBV10-2 and TRBJ2-7, with TRBD2 identical over 9 bases. Germline V CDR1 and CDR2: WSHSY, SAAADI. V was pared by 8 bases and J by 1 base, with 12 bases of the junction left unmatched. This CDR3 has 16 residues.